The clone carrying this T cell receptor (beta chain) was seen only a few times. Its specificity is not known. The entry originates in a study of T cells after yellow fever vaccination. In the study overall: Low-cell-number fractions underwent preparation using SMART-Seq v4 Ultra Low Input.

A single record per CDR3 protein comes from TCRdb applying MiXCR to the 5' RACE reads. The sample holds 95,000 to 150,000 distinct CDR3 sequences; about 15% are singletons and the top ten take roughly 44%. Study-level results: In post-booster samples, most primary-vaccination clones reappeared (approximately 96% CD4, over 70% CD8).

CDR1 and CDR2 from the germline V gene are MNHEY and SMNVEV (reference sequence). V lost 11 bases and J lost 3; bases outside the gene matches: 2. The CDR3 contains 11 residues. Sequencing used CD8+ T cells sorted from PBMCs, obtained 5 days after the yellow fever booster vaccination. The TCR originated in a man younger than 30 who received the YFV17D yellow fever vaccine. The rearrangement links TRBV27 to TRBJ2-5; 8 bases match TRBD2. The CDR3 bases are TGTGCCGCCGGGGGGGAAGAGACCCAGTACTTC. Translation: CAAGGEETQYF.